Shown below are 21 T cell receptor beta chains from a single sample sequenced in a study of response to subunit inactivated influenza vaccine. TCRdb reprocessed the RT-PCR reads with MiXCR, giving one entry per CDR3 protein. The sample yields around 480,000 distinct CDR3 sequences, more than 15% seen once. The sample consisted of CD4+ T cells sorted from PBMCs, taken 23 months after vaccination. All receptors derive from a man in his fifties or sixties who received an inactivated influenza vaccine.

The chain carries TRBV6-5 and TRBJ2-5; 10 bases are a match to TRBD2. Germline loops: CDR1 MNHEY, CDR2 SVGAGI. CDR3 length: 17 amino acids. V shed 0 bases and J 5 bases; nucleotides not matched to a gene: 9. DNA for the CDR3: TGTGCCAGCAGTTACTCGAGCCCTAGCGGGGGCTGGGAGACCCAGTACTTC. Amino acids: CASSYSSPSGGWETQYF.

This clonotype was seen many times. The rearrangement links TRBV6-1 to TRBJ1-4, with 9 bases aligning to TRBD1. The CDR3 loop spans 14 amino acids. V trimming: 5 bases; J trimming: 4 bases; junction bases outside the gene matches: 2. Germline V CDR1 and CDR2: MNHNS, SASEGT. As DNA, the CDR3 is TGTGCCAGCAGTCGGACAGGGGTTAATGAAAAACTGTTTTTT. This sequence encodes CASSRTGVNEKLFF.

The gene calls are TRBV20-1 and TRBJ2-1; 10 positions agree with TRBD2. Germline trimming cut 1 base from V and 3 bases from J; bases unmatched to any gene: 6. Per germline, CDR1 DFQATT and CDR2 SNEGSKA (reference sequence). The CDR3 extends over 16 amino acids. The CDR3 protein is CSARVPAGGYYNEQFF. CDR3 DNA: TGCAGTGCTAGAGTCCCAGCGGGGGGGTACTACAATGAGCAGTTCTTC.

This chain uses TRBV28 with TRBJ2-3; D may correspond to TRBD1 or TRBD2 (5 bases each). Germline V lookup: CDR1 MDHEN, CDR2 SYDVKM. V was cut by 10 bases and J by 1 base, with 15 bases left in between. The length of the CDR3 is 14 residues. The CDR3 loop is CATAPGAGTDTQYF. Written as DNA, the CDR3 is TGTGCCACCGCTCCCGGGGCTGGCACAGATACGCAGTATTTT.

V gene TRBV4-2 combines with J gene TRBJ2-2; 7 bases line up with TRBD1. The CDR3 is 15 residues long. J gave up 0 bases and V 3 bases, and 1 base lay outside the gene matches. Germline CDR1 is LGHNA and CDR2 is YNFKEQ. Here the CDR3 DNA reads TGTGCCAGCAGCCACGGACAGGCGAACACCGGGGAGCTGTTTTTT. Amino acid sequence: CASSHGQANTGELFF.

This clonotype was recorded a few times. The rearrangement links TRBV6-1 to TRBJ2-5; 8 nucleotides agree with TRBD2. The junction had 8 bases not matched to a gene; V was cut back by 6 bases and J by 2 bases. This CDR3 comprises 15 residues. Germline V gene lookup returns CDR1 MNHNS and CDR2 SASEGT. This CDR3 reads CASREGLGRQETQYF. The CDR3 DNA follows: TGTGCCAGCAGGGAGGGACTAGGGAGACAAGAGACCCAGTACTTC.

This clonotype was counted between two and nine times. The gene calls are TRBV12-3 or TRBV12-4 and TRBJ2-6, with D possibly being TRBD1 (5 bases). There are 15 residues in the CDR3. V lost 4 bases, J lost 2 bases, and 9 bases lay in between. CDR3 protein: CASSSGLPGANVLTF. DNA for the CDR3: TGTGCCAGCAGTTCAGGGCTTCCTGGGGCCAACGTCCTGACTTTC.

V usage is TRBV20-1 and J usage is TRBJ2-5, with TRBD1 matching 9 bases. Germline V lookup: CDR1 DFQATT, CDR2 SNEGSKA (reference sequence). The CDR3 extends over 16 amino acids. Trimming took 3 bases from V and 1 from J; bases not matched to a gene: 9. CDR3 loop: CSAREGQGRGQETQYF. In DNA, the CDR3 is TGCAGTGCTAGGGAGGGACAGGGAAGGGGCCAAGAGACCCAGTACTTC.

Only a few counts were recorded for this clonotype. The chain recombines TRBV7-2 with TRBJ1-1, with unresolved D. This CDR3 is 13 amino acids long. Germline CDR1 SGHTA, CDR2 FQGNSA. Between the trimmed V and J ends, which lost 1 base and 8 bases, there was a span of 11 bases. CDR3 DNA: TGTGCCAGCAGCTTAGTTCGAGGACTGGAAGCTTTCTTT. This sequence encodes CASSLVRGLEAFF.

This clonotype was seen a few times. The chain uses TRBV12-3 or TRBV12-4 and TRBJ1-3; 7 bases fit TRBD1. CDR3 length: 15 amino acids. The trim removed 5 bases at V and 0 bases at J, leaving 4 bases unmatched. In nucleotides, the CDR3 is TGTGCCAGCAGTACGACAGGGTTCTCTGGAAACACCATATATTTT. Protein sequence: CASSTTGFSGNTIYF.

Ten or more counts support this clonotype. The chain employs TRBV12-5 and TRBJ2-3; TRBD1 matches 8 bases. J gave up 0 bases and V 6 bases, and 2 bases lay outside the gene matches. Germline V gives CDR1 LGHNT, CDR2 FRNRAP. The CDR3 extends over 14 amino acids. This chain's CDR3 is CASGRDRSTDTQYF. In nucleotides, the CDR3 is TGTGCTAGTGGCCGGGACAGGAGCACAGATACGCAGTATTTT.

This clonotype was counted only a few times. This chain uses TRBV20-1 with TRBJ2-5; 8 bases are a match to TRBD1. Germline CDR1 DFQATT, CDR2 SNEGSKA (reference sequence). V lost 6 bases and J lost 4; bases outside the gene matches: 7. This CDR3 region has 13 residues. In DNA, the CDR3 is TGCAGTGCCAAGAGGACAGGGCGAGAGACCCAGTACTTC. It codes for CSAKRTGRETQYF.

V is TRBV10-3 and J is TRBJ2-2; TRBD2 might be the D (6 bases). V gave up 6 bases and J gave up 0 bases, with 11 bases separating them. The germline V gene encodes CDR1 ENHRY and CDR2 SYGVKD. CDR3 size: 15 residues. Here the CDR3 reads CAISRDSPNTGELFF. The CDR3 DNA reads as TGTGCCATCAGCCGGGACTCTCCGAACACCGGGGAGCTGTTTTTT.

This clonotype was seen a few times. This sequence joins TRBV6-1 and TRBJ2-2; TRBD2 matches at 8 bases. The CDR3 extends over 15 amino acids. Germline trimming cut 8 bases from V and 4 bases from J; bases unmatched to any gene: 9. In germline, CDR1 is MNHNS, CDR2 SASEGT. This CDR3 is CASHGPGLVTGELFF. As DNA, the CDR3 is TGTGCCAGCCACGGCCCGGGACTAGTCACCGGGGAGCTGTTTTTT.

This CDR3 is CASSLRDFSYEQYF. Written as DNA, the CDR3 is TGTGCCAGCAGTTTACGGGATTTCTCCTACGAGCAGTACTTC. The rearrangement uses TRBV12-3 or TRBV12-4 and TRBJ2-7; tentatively, D is TRBD2 (5 bases). This CDR3 has 14 amino acids. Trimming took 2 bases from V and 0 from J, leaving 8 bases between them.

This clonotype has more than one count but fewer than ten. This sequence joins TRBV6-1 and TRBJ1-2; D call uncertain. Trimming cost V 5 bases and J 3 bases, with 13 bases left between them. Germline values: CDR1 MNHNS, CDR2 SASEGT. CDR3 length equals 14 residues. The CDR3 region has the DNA TGTGCCAGCAGTAGCCAGCGGGGTGACTATGGCTACACCTTC. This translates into CASSSQRGDYGYTF.

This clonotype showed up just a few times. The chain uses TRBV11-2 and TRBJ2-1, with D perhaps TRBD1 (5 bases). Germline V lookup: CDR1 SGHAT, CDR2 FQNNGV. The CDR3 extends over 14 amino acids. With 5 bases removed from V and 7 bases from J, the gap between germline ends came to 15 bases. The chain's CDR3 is CASSRARAWNEQFF. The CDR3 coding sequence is TGTGCCAGCAGCCGGGCCAGGGCTTGGAATGAGCAGTTCTTC.

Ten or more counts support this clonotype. CDR3 residues: CASSQGAGGDTGELFF. DNA for the CDR3: TGCGCCAGCAGCCAAGGAGCGGGAGGGGACACCGGGGAGCTGTTTTTT. The chain uses TRBV4-3 and TRBJ2-2; the match to TRBD2 covers 10 bases. The CDR3 consists of 16 residues. CDR1 LGHNA and CDR2 YSLEER come from the germline V gene. V lost 1 base and J lost 3; bases outside the gene matches: 2.

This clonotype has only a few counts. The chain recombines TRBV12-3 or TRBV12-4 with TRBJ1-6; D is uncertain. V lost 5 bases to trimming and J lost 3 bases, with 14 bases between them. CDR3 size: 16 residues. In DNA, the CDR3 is TGTGCCAGCAGTCCTCACGGGCAGATCTATAATTCACCCCTCCACTTT. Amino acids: CASSPHGQIYNSPLHF.

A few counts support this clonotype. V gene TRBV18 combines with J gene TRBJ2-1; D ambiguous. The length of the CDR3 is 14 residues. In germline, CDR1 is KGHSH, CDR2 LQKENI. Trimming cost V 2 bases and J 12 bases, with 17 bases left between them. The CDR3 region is CASSPSGVVGGQFF. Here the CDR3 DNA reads TGTGCCAGCTCACCATCTGGGGTAGTTGGCGGGCAGTTCTTC. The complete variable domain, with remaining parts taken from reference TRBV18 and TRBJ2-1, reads NAGVMQNPRHLVRRRGQEARLRCSPMKGHSHVYWYRQLPEEGLKFMVYLQKENIIDESGMPKERFSAEFPKEGPSILRIQQVVRGDSAAYFCASSPSGVVGGQFFGPGTRLTVL.

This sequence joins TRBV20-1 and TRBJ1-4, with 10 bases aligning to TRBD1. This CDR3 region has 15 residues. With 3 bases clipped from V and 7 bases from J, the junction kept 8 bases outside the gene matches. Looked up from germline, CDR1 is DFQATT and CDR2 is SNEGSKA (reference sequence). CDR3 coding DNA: TGCAGTGCTAGGGACAGGGGGGGAGGTAGTGAAAAACTGTTTTTT. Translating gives CSARDRGGGSEKLFF.